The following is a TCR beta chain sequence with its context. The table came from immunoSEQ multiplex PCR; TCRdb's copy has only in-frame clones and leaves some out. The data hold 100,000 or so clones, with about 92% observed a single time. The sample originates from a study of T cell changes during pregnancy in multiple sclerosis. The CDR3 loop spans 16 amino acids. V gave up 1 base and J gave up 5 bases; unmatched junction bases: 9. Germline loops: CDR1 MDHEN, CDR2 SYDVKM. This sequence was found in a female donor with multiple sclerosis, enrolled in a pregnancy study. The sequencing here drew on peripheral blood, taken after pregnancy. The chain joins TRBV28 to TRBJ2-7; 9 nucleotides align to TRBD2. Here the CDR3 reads CASSLSRLAGSNEQYF. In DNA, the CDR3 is TGTGCCAGCAGTTTATCCCGTCTAGCGGGATCCAACGAGCAGTACTTC.